Sequencing of this TCR beta chain was carried out in a study of shared clonotypes between healthy human individuals. This clone has a handful of counts. Trimming cost V 4 bases and J 5 bases, with 14 bases left between them. Germline CDR1 and CDR2: MGHDK and SYGVNS. CDR3 length: 14 amino acids. Sequenced by immunoSEQ multiplex PCR; TCRdb stores in-frame clones only, minus some. This sample has 980,000 or so clones, with less than 85% found just once. The sequence was obtained from a young man in good health. The sample was memory CD4+ T cells sorted from blood. Subset: CD45RA-negative fraction. The chain recombines TRBV25-1 with TRBJ2-5; D gene uncertain. CDR3 residues: CASSARRGTETQYF. For the CDR3, the DNA is TGTGCCAGCAGTGCCCGTCGCGGTACTGAGACCCAGTACTTC. Complete variable domain (other parts from reference TRBV25-1 and TRBJ2-5): EADIYQTPRYLVIGTGKKITLECSQTMGHDKMYWYQQDPGMELHLIHYSYGVNSTEKGDLSSESTVSRIRTEHFPLTLESARPSHTSQYLCASSARRGTETQYFGPGTRLLVL.